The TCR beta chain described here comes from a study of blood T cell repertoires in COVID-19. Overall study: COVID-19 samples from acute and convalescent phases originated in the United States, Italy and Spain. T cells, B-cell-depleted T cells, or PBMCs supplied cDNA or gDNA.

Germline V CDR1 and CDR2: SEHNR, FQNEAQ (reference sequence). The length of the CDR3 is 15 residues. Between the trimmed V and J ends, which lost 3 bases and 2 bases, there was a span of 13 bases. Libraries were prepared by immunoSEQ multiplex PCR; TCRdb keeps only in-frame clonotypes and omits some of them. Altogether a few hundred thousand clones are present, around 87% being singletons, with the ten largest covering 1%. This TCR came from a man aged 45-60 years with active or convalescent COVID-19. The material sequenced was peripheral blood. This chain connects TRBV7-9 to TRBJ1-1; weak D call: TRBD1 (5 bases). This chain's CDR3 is CASSLLGGSNTEAFF. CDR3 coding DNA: TGTGCCAGCAGCTTGCTCGGGGGTAGCAACACTGAAGCTTTCTTT. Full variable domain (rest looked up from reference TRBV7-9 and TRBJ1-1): DTGVSQNPRHKITKRGQNVTFRCDPISEHNRLYWYRQTLGQGPEFLTYFQNEAQLEKSRLLSDRFSAERPKGSFSTLEIQRTEQGDSAMYLCASSLLGGSNTEAFFGQGTRLTVV.